The source of this TCR beta chain is a study of blood T cell repertoires in COVID-19. Background on the study: Specimens from acute and convalescent COVID-19 originated in the United States, Italy and Spain. PBMCs, B-cell-depleted T cells, or T cells were the source of the cDNA or gDNA that made up the material.

Seattle researchers signed up patients amid active infection and tracked them longitudinally. Sequencing used immunoSEQ multiplex PCR; TCRdb keeps in-frame clones, though not all of them. The table shows 400,000 to 450,000 clones, with around 88% occurring only once. Sequenced: peripheral blood. The TCR was taken from a woman aged 45-60 years with COVID-19, enrolled during active disease.

Here the CDR3 reads CASSAQRGSYNEQFF. CDR3 coding DNA: TGTGCCAGCAGCGCGCAGCGGGGGAGCTACAATGAGCAGTTCTTC. The chain employs TRBV7-8 and TRBJ2-1, with 8 bases aligning to TRBD2. With V trimmed by 5 bases and J by 3 bases, 6 bases remained unmatched. This CDR3 is built from 15 residues. Per the germline V gene, CDR1 is SGHVS and CDR2 is FQNEAQ.